The 29 T cell receptor beta chains presented below share a single source sample, sequenced in a study of radiotherapy plus CTLA-4 blockade in lung cancer. Profiled with immunoSEQ multiplex PCR; TCRdb holds only in-frame clones, not every one. The sample includes tens of thousands of clones, roughly four fifths of them seen just once. This specimen was peripheral blood, taken from a patient treated with radiotherapy plus ipilimumab. These receptors were collected from a human donor with non-small cell lung cancer who had stable disease on radiotherapy plus ipilimumab.

This chain connects TRBV30 to TRBJ2-3; D is possibly TRBD1 or TRBD2 (5 bases each). Trimming took 3 bases from V and 2 from J, leaving 9 bases between them. The CDR3 extends over 13 amino acids. Germline V gives CDR1 GTSNPN, CDR2 SVGIG (reference sequence). CDR3 nucleotide sequence: TGTGCCTGGAGCCGGGACGACACAGATACGCAGTATTTT. Its translation: CAWSRDDTDTQYF.

The rearrangement links TRBV30 to TRBJ2-1, with D maybe TRBD1 (6 bases). The germline CDR1 and CDR2 sequences are GTSNPN and SVGIG (reference sequence). There are 12 residues in the CDR3. Trimming pared 6 bases from V and 7 bases from J, leaving 13 bases between. The CDR3 reads CACMPQGNEQFF. The CDR3 coding sequence is TGTGCCTGCATGCCCCAGGGGAATGAGCAGTTCTTC.

The chain employs TRBV7-2 and TRBJ2-4; either TRBD1 or TRBD2 may fit D (5 bases each). Trimming cost V 2 bases and J 4 bases, with 21 bases left between them. The CDR3 sequence is 18 residues long. CDR1 SGHTA and CDR2 FQGNSA come from the germline V gene. Here the CDR3 DNA reads TGTGCCAGCAGCTTAAGCGTGGGGGATTGGACACCAAAAAACATTCAGTACTTC. Translation: CASSLSVGDWTPKNIQYF.

The table lists this clone with a count of one. The V call is TRBV7-6, the J call TRBJ1-1; no definite D call. Germline V gene sequence: CDR1 SGHVS, CDR2 FNYEAQ. This CDR3 has 15 residues. V was clipped by 2 bases and J by 0 bases, with 10 bases between them. The CDR3 DNA follows: TGTGCCAGCAGCTTATCCCCAGGTGTGAACACTGAAGCTTTCTTT. It codes for CASSLSPGVNTEAFF.

The rearrangement links TRBV13 to TRBJ2-1; D may be TRBD2 (6 bases). Germline V gene data show CDR1 as PRHDT and CDR2 as FYEKMQ (reference sequence). This CDR3 is 15 amino acids long. Deletions cut 4 bases from V and 4 bases from J, with 14 bases between. The CDR3 loop is CASSSAAGLYNEQFF. CDR3 DNA: TGTGCCAGCAGCTCCGCGGCGGGACTTTACAATGAGCAGTTCTTC.

This clone was seen only once. The V call is TRBV7-8, the J call TRBJ2-5, with a tentative D call TRBD1 (5 bases). Germline V CDR1 and CDR2: SGHVS, FQNEAQ. This CDR3 spans 14 amino acids. The germline V and J ends were trimmed by 0 bases and 4 bases, with 9 bases remaining between them. The CDR3 nucleotides read TGTGCCAGCAGCTTAGCGACAGTACCAGAGACCCAGTACTTC. Its translation is CASSLATVPETQYF.

The V gene is TRBV28, the J gene TRBJ1-5, with TRBD1 identical over 8 bases. Germline lookup yields CDR1 MDHEN and CDR2 SYDVKM. The ends lost 6 bases at V and 2 bases at J; junction bases unmatched: 12. The CDR3 is 17 amino acids. CDR3 sequence: CASSPGQGRWGNQPQHF. DNA for the CDR3: TGTGCCAGCAGCCCTGGACAGGGCCGATGGGGCAATCAGCCCCAGCATTTT.

CDR3 loop: CASKKTGGYGYTF. The CDR3 DNA is TGTGCCAGCAAGAAGACAGGGGGATATGGCTACACCTTC. This chain connects TRBV6-5 to TRBJ1-2; 9 bases fit TRBD1. The CDR3 spans 13 residues. The germline V gene encodes CDR1 MNHEY and CDR2 SVGAGI. Trimming at V came to 7 bases and at J to 5 bases, leaving 5 bases not matched to a gene.

This clone appeared a few times. This chain joins TRBV29-1 and TRBJ2-1; 15 nucleotides agree with TRBD2. The CDR3 is 17 residues long. Germline V gene lookup returns CDR1 SQVTM and CDR2 ANQGSEA. V was clipped by 6 bases and J by 0 bases; unmatched bases: 6. CDR3 protein: CSVGTSGRTGSYNEQFF. DNA of the CDR3: TGCAGCGTCGGGACTAGCGGGAGGACCGGCTCCTACAATGAGCAGTTCTTC.

The chain has TRBV5-1 and TRBJ2-3, with D maybe TRBD1 (5 bases). Trimming removed 0 bases at V and 2 bases at J, with 10 bases between. This CDR3 has 15 amino acids. Germline lookup yields CDR1 SGHRS and CDR2 YFSETQ. The CDR3 nucleotides are TGCGCCAGCAGCTTGGCAGGACACAACACAGATACGCAGTATTTT. This translates into CASSLAGHNTDTQYF. The full variable domain, in which reference TRBV5-1 and TRBJ2-3 provide the parts outside the CDR3, is KAGVTQTPRYLIKTRGQQVTLSCSPISGHRSVSWYQQTPGQGLQFLFEYFSETQRNKGNFPGRFSGRQFSNSRSEMNVSTLELGDSALYLCASSLAGHNTDTQYFGPGTRLTVL.

This clone was detected only a few times. The CDR3 here is CASSLTPTGELFF. The DNA of the CDR3 is TGTGCCAGCAGTTTGACCCCCACCGGGGAGCTGTTTTTT. This chain connects TRBV28 to TRBJ2-2; no clear D gene. Trimming took off 3 bases at V and 4 bases at J, with 6 bases between the two ends. Germline lookup yields CDR1 MDHEN and CDR2 SYDVKM. This CDR3 region has 13 residues.

The chain is built from TRBV6-1 and TRBJ2-7, with 10 bases aligning to TRBD2. Trimming at V came to 6 bases and at J to 1 base, leaving 3 bases not matched to a gene. This CDR3 has 14 residues. The germline gives CDR1 MNHNS, CDR2 SASEGT. DNA for the CDR3: TGTGCCAGCAGACAAGCGGGAGGGTCCTACGAGCAGTACTTC. This sequence encodes CASRQAGGSYEQYF.

Comments on this clone: The junction and the germline gene differ at one end; a read error may be behind it. The gene calls are TRBV7-7 and TRBJ2-2, with D perhaps matching TRBD1 (5 bases). Germline V gives CDR1 SSHAT, CDR2 FNYEAQ (reference sequence). The CDR3 runs 15 residues. CDR3 sequence reads: CASSLGAANTGELFF. CDR3 bases: TGTGCTAGCAGCTTAGGGGCGGCAAACACCGGGGAGCTGTTTTTT.

The V gene is TRBV6-1, the J gene TRBJ2-3; tentative D call: TRBD2 (5 bases). Trimming took 3 bases from V and 2 from J, leaving 15 bases between them. The germline V gene has CDR1 MNHNS and CDR2 SASEGT. The CDR3 is 16 residues long. For the CDR3, the DNA is TGTGCCAGCAGTGACCTGGCGGGCCGAACCACAGATACGCAGTATTTT. Translated, it gives CASSDLAGRTTDTQYF.

This chain joins TRBV29-1 and TRBJ1-2, with unresolved D. The CDR3 runs to 12 residues. The germline V and J ends were trimmed by 4 bases and 4 bases, with 10 bases remaining between them. Germline V gene sequence: CDR1 SQVTM, CDR2 ANQGSEA. The CDR3: CSVGSPTYGYTF. In DNA, the CDR3 is TGCAGCGTTGGATCACCCACCTATGGCTACACCTTC.

This chain joins TRBV28 and TRBJ2-7, with a tentative D call TRBD2 (6 bases). The germline V gene has CDR1 MDHEN and CDR2 SYDVKM. The CDR3 has 14 residues. The germline V and J ends were trimmed by 4 bases and 0 bases, with 10 bases remaining between them. Here the CDR3 reads CASSSGGVSYEQYF. The CDR3 DNA reads TGTGCCAGCAGTTCCGGCGGGGTCTCCTACGAGCAGTACTTC.

The J gene is TRBJ1-6, the V gene TRBV19; TRBD1 matches at 8 bases. The V and J ends lost 3 bases and 9 bases, in that order; junction bases with no gene match: 10. This CDR3 is built from 16 residues. Germline V gene sequence: CDR1 LNHDA, CDR2 SQIVND (reference sequence). CDR3 sequence (DNA): TGTGCCAGTAGTATTGACTTTCAGGGGGCACGTTCACCCCTCCACTTT. It translates to CASSIDFQGARSPLHF.

V gene TRBV11-1 combines with J gene TRBJ2-2; no clear D gene. Trimming removed 2 bases from V and 0 bases from J, with 10 bases in between. CDR1 and CDR2 from the germline V gene are SGHAT and FQDESV (reference sequence). CDR3 size: 16 residues. The CDR3 here is CASSLYPLANTGELFF. The CDR3 DNA is TGTGCCAGCAGCTTATACCCACTGGCGAACACCGGGGAGCTGTTTTTT.

This clone turned up a few times. J is TRBJ1-1 and V is TRBV2; D not resolved. CDR3 length equals 13 residues. V was pared by 6 bases and J by 3 bases, with 11 bases between. Germline CDR1 SNHLY, CDR2 FYNNEI. CDR3 bases: TGTGCCAGCAGCCCCCCCGCGTACACTGAAGCTTTCTTT. Translating gives CASSPPAYTEAFF.

The gene calls are TRBV18 and TRBJ2-6; D gene unclear. The V gene's germline CDR1 is KGHSH and CDR2 LQKENI. With 2 bases removed from V and 0 bases from J, the gap between germline ends came to 14 bases. The CDR3 length is 18 residues. The CDR3 bases are TGTGCCAGCTCACCAATCGGACCGATGGACTCTGGGGCCAACGTCCTGACTTTC. It is translated as CASSPIGPMDSGANVLTF.

The chain combines TRBV7-6 with TRBJ1-1, with D tentatively TRBD1 (6 bases). The CDR3 extends over 15 amino acids. CDR1 and CDR2 from the germline V gene are SGHVS and FNYEAQ. V was cut by 2 bases and J by 4 bases, with 14 bases left in between. Here the CDR3 reads CASSLTPRGGTEAFF. CDR3 bases: TGTGCCAGCAGCTTAACTCCGAGGGGGGGCACTGAAGCTTTCTTT.

The chain couples TRBV19 to TRBJ1-2, with D possibly being TRBD1 (6 bases). CDR3 length equals 15 residues. V was cut by 7 bases and J by 0 bases, with 15 bases left in between. CDR1 is LNHDA, CDR2 SQIVND, per germline (reference sequence). CDR3 residues: CASNARRDTNYGYTF. As DNA, the CDR3 is TGTGCCAGTAACGCTCGGAGGGACACTAACTATGGCTACACCTTC.

The chain is built from TRBV7-9 and TRBJ2-7; 9 nucleotides line up with TRBD1. Germline trimming cut 4 bases from V and 0 bases from J; bases unmatched to any gene: 7. The CDR3 runs to 16 residues. CDR1 is SEHNR and CDR2 is FQNEAQ in the germline V gene (reference sequence). CDR3 DNA sequence: TGTGCCAGCAGCTCTTCCGGGACAGGGTCCTCCTACGAGCAGTACTTC. Translated, it gives CASSSSGTGSSYEQYF. The full variable domain, its missing parts supplied by reference TRBV7-9 and TRBJ2-7, is DTGVSQNPRHKITKRGQNVTFRCDPISEHNRLYWYRQTLGQGPEFLTYFQNEAQLEKSRLLSDRFSAERPKGSFSTLEIQRTEQGDSAMYLCASSSSGTGSSYEQYFGPGTRLTVT.

V is TRBV27 and J is TRBJ1-1; 7 bases fit TRBD1. CDR1 is MNHEY and CDR2 is SMNVEV in the germline V gene (reference sequence). CDR3 length equals 13 residues. J was trimmed by 5 bases and V by 10 bases; bases with no gene match: 10. The CDR3 reads CATSEGGRTEAFF. The CDR3 DNA follows: TGTGCCACCTCGGAAGGGGGCCGGACTGAAGCTTTCTTT.

This clone was counted only a few times. The chain joins TRBV7-8 to TRBJ1-2; D gene uncertain. Trimming removed 5 bases at V and 0 bases at J, with 7 bases between. The CDR3 loop spans 13 amino acids. Per the germline V gene, CDR1 is SGHVS and CDR2 is FQNEAQ. The CDR3 is CASSLGTNYGYTF. The CDR3 DNA follows: TGTGCCAGCAGCCTCGGAACTAACTATGGCTACACCTTC.

V and J are TRBV30 and TRBJ1-4, with D unresolved. From germline, CDR1 is GTSNPN and CDR2 SVGIG (reference sequence). The CDR3 extends over 13 amino acids. Deletions cut 5 bases from V and 6 bases from J, with 13 bases between. The CDR3 is CAWASGEDEKLFF. CDR3 coding DNA: TGTGCCTGGGCCTCTGGGGAGGATGAAAAACTGTTTTTT.

In its sample, this clone was seen a few times. This rearrangement joins TRBV4-1 to TRBJ1-6; D not resolved. This CDR3 contains 15 residues. Germline lookup yields CDR1 MGHRA and CDR2 YSYEKL. V was trimmed by 0 bases and J by 7 bases, leaving 10 bases between them. The CDR3 loop reads CASSQDDWGNSPLHF. The CDR3 DNA reads TGCGCCAGCAGCCAAGATGATTGGGGAAATTCACCCCTCCACTTT.

The rearrangement uses TRBV6-6 and TRBJ1-2, with TRBD1 matching 7 bases. Germline-derived CDR1 and CDR2 are MNHNY and SVGAGI (reference sequence). Germline trimming cut 6 bases from V and 8 bases from J; bases unmatched to any gene: 9. CDR3 length: 13 amino acids. CDR3 residues: CASRWTGTEGYTF. The CDR3 DNA reads as TGTGCCAGCAGGTGGACCGGGACAGAAGGCTACACCTTC.

V is TRBV18 and J is TRBJ2-3; 8 bases agree with TRBD2. The CDR3 is 14 amino acids. V gave up 5 bases and J gave up 6 bases; unmatched junction bases: 7. Germline V gene sequence: CDR1 KGHSH, CDR2 LQKENI. In DNA form, the CDR3 reads TGTGCCAGCTCATCCTGGACTAGCCGGGATACGCAGTATTTT. Amino acids: CASSSWTSRDTQYF.